The clone carrying this T cell receptor beta chain has ten or more counts. This entry belongs to a study of T cell repertoires in cytomegalovirus infection. Each CDR3 protein gets one entry after TCRdb re-called the reads with MiXCR. The data show about 320,000 distinct CDR3 sequences, 9.5% seen once. CDR3 length: 15 amino acids. V trimming: 5 bases; J trimming: 4 bases; junction bases outside the gene matches: 7. The chain links TRBV12-3 or TRBV12-4 to TRBJ2-2; 7 nucleotides match TRBD1. Sequenced sample: PBMCs. The receptor was derived from a human donor in good health (CMV status not recorded). Some clones in this sample may be carry-over from other donors' samples. The CDR3: CASSRQGGGTGELFF. The CDR3 region has the DNA TGTGCCAGCAGTCGACAGGGCGGAGGCACCGGGGAGCTGTTTTTT.